Shown below are 2 T cell receptor beta chains from a single sample sequenced in a study of T cell repertoires in cytomegalovirus infection. TCRdb reanalysed the reads using MiXCR and keeps one entry per CDR3 protein. Among some 450,000 distinct CDR3 sequences listed, 30% to 40% were seen once. The sequenced sample was PBMCs. The receptors shown here come from a human donor in good health (CMV status not recorded). Some clones in this sample may be carry-over from other donors' samples.

This chain joins TRBV5-6 and TRBJ2-7, with 9 bases identical to TRBD2. With 3 bases clipped from V and 12 bases from J, the junction kept 7 bases outside the gene matches. CDR1 SGHDT and CDR2 YYEEEE come from the germline V gene. The CDR3 totals 12 residues. CDR3 in amino acids: CASSSGTSLLYF. The CDR3 coding sequence is TGTGCCAGCAGCTCGGGGACTAGCTTGTTGTACTTC.

The chain combines TRBV7-2 with TRBJ1-5; D unresolved. CDR3 length: 12 amino acids. V was pared by 1 base and J by 7 bases, with 5 bases between. The germline CDR1 and CDR2 sequences are SGHTA and FQGNSA. For the CDR3, the DNA is TGTGCCAGCAGCTTAGAATGGCAGCCCCAGCATTTT. This sequence encodes CASSLEWQPQHF.